This TCR beta chain was captured by sequencing in a study of identical twins. Study-wide points: Out-of-frame alpha sequences shared by twins showed excess low generation probability.

TCRdb re-called the 5' RACE reads with MiXCR, one entry per CDR3 protein. The sample shows about 220,000 distinct CDR3 sequences, under 10% of them seen only once. Trimming took 6 bases from V and 0 from J, leaving 6 bases between them. This CDR3 comprises 12 residues. This clonotype has ten or more counts. The target antigen is unknown. This sample was shared with a second study, whose subject was yellow fever vaccine responses in identical twins.

The sample consisted of memory (CD45RO+) T cells sorted from blood. The TCR sequence derives from a young woman in good health. This chain connects TRBV12-3 or TRBV12-4 to TRBJ2-7, with no clear D. The CDR3 loop reads CASRSSSYEQYF. The CDR3 DNA follows: TGTGCCAGCAGATCTAGCTCCTACGAGCAGTACTTC.